This T cell receptor (beta chain) appears in the sequencing data of a study of T cell repertoires in cytomegalovirus infection. Whole-study findings and limits: HLA-C-restricted CMV clonotypes gave the most frequent clonotype in two of eight donors.

Note on this clonotype: The antigen is undetermined.

The CDR3 has 14 residues. V lost 6 bases and J lost 4; bases outside the gene matches: 4. CDR1 and CDR2 (germline): SGHNT, YYREEE (reference sequence). One entry per CDR3 protein results from TCRdb running MiXCR on the reads. This table holds fewer than 550,000 distinct CDR3 sequences, 11% found once. The TCR was taken from a human donor in good health (CMV status not recorded). Some clones in this sample may be carry-over from other donors' samples. The chain has TRBV5-4 and TRBJ1-2; 12 bases map to TRBD1. The sequencing sample was made of PBMCs. As DNA, the CDR3 is TGTGCCAGCACCGGGACAGGGGGCATCTATGGCTACACCTTC. Encoded protein: CASTGTGGIYGYTF.